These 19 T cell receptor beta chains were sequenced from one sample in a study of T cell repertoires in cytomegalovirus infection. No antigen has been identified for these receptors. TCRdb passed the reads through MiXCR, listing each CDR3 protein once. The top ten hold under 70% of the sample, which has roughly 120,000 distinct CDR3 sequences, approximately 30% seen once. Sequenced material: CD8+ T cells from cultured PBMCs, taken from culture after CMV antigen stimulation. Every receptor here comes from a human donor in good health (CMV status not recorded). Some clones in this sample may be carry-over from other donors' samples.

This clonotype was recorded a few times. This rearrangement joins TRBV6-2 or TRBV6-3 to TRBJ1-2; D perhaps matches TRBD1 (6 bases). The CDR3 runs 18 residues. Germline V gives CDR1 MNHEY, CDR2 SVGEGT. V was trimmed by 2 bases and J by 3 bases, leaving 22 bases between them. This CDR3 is CASSYARVTGSSDYGYTF. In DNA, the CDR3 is TGTGCCAGCAGTTACGCTCGCGTTACAGGGTCGAGTGACTATGGCTACACCTTC.

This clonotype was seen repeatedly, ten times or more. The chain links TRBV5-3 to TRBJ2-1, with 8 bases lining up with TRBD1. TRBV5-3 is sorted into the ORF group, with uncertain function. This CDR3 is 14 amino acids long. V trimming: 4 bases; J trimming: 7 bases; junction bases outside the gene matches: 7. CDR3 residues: CARSGDTGGNEQFF. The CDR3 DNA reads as TGTGCCAGAAGCGGAGATACAGGGGGGAATGAGCAGTTCTTC.

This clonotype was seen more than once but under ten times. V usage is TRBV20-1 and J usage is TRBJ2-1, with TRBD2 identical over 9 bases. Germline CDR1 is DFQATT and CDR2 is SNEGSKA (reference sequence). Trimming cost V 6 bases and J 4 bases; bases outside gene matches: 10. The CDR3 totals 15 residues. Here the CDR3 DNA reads TGCAGTGCCCCGGAACCGGGACTAGCTTACAATGAGCAGTTCTTC. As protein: CSAPEPGLAYNEQFF.

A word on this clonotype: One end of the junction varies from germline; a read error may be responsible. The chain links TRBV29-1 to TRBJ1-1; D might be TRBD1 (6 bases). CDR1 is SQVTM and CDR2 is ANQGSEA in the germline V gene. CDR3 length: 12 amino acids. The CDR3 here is CSVEDSVSGDSF. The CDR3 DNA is TGCAGCGTTGAAGATAGCGTGTCAGGGGACTCCTTT.

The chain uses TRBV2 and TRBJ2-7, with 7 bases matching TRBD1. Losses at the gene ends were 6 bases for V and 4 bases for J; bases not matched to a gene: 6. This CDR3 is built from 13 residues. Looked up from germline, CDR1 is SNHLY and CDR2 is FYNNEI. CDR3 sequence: CASSAKGAYEQYF. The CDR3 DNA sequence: TGTGCCAGCAGCGCTAAGGGGGCTTACGAGCAGTACTTC.

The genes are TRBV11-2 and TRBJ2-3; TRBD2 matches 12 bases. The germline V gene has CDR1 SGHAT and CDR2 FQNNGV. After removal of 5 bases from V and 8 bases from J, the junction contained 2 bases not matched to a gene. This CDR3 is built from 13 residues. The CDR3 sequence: CASSGLAGSTQYF. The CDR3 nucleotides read TGTGCCAGCAGCGGACTAGCGGGGAGTACGCAGTATTTT.

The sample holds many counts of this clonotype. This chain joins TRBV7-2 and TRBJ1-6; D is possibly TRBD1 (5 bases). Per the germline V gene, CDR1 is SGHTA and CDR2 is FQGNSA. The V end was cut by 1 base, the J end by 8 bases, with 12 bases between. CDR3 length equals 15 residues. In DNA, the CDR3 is TGTGCCAGCAGCTTAGAACGGGGGGAAGATTCACCCCTCCACTTT. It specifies CASSLERGEDSPLHF.

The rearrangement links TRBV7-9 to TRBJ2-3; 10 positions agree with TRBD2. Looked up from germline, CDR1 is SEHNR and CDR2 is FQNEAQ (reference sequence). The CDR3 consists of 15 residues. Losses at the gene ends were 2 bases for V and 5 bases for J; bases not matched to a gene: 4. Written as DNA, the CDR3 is TGTGCCAGCAGCTTATTAGCGGGGGGTGAAGATACGCAGTATTTT. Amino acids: CASSLLAGGEDTQYF.

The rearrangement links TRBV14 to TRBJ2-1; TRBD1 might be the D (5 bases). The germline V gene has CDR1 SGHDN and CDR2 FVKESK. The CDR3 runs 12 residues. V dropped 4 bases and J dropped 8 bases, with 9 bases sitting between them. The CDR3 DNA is TGTGCCAGCAGCCCTGGGGCGCATGAGCAGTTCTTC. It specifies CASSPGAHEQFF.

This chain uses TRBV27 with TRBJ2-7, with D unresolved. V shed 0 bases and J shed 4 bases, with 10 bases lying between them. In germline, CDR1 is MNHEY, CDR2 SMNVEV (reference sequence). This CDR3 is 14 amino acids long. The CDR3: CASSLSLLGYEQYF. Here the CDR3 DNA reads TGTGCCAGCAGTTTATCGCTCTTAGGGTACGAGCAGTACTTC.

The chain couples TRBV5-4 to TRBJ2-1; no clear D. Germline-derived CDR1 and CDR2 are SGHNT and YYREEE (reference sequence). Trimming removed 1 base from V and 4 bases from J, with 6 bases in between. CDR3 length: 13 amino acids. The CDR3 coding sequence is TGTGCCAGCAGCTTGTTCCCGTACAATGAGCAGTTCTTC. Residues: CASSLFPYNEQFF.

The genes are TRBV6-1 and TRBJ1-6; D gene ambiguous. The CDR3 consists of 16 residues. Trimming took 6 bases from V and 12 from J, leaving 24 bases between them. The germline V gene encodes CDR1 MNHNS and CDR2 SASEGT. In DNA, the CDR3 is TGTGCCAGCAGCACCAGCCCGGGAACGGGAGCAGGACCCCTCCACTTT. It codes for CASSTSPGTGAGPLHF.

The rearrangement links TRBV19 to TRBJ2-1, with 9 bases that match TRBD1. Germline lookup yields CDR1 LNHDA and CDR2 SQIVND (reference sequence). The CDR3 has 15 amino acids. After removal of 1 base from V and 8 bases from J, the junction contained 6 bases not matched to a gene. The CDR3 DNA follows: TGTGCCAGTAGTATAGGGGACAGGGCCTTGGATGAGCAGTTCTTC. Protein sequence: CASSIGDRALDEQFF.

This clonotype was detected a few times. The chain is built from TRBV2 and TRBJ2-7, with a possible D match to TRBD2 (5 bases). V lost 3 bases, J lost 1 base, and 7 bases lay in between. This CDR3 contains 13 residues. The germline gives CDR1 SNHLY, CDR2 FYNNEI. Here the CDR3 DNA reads TGTGCCAGCAGTGAGCTAGCTTCCTACGAGCAGTACTTC. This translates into CASSELASYEQYF. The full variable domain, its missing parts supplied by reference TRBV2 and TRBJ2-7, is EPEVTQTPSHQVTQMGQEVILRCVPISNHLYFYWYRQILGQKVEFLVSFYNNEISEKSEIFDDQFSVERPDGSNFTLKIRSTKLEDSAMYFCASSELASYEQYFGPGTRLTVT.

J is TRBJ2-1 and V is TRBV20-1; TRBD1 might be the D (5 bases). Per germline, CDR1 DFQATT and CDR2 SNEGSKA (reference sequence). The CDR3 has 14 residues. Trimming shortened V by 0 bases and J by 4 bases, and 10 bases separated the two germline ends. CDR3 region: CSAREWTQYNEQFF. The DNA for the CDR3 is TGCAGTGCTAGAGAGTGGACACAGTACAATGAGCAGTTCTTC.

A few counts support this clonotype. CDR3 residues: CASSWNSYEQYF. The CDR3 DNA reads as TGTGCCAGCAGTTGGAACTCCTACGAGCAGTACTTC. V usage is TRBV12-3 or TRBV12-4 and J usage is TRBJ2-7, with D uncertain. This CDR3 region has 12 residues. The V end lost 4 bases, the J end lost 0 bases, and 4 bases lay between the germline ends.

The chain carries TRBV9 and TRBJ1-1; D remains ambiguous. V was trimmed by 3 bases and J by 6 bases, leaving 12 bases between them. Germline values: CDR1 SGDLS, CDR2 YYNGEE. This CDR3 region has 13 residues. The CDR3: CASSGEGWAEAFF. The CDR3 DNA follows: TGTGCCAGCAGCGGGGAAGGGTGGGCTGAAGCTTTCTTT.

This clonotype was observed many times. The CDR3 here is CASSLVLAGDYEQYF. The CDR3 bases are TGTGCCAGCAGCTTAGTACTAGCGGGGGACTACGAGCAGTACTTC. V and J are TRBV7-2 and TRBJ2-7; the match to TRBD2 covers 11 bases. Per germline, CDR1 SGHTA and CDR2 FQGNSA. The CDR3 extends over 15 amino acids. V lost 1 base, J lost 3 bases, and 2 bases stayed unmatched. The full variable domain, rest sourced from reference TRBV7-2 and TRBJ2-7, is GAGVSQSPSNKVTEKGKDVELRCDPISGHTALYWYRQSLGQGLEFLIYFQGNSAPDKSGLPSDRFSAERTGGSVSTLTIQRTQQEDSAVYLCASSLVLAGDYEQYFGPGTRLTVT.

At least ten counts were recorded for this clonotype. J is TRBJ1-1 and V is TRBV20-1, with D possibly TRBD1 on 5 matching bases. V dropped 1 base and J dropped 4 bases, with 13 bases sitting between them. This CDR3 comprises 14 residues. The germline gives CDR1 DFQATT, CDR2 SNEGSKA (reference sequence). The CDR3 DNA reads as TGCAGTGCTAGAGCGGTGGGGAGGGGCACTGAAGCTTTCTTT. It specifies CSARAVGRGTEAFF.